This TCR beta chain emerged from a study of cytomegalovirus exposure and HLA in healthy donors. The CDR3 consists of 13 residues. V was pared by 0 bases and J by 8 bases, with 9 bases between. In germline, CDR1 is SGHDT, CDR2 YYEEEE. The PCR ran on 60 Vbeta and 13 Jbeta primers. Generated by immunoSEQ multiplex PCR, the TCRdb table keeps only in-frame clones and is missing some. This table has approximately 70,000 clones, 65% to 70% appearing once. The chain has TRBV5-6 and TRBJ1-5; possibly TRBD1 for D (5 bases). This TCR came from a male donor in good health and CMV-seropositive. Sequencing was performed on PBMCs. The CDR3 DNA reads TGTGCCAGCAGCTTGGGACAGTTGAAGCCCCAGCATTTT. Protein sequence: CASSLGQLKPQHF.